This record concerns one T cell receptor (beta chain) sequence. The sample comes from a study of OX40 agonist ivuxolimab in advanced cancers. TCRdb's table, derived via immunoSEQ multiplex PCR, lists solely in-frame clones and lacks some. Here the sample spans 100,000 to 140,000 clones, about 91% being singletons. Germline CDR1 reads KGHSH; CDR2 reads LQKENI. The CDR3 runs to 14 residues. The V end lost 0 bases, the J end lost 7 bases, and 13 bases lay between the germline ends. This TCR came from an adult with an advanced solid tumor such as melanoma, head and neck, liver or kidney cancer. The sample consisted of CD4+ or CD8+ T cells sorted from blood, taken in a trial of the OX40 agonist ivuxolimab. The genes are TRBV18 and TRBJ2-7, with D possibly being TRBD2 (6 bases). CDR3 bases: TGTGCCAGCTCACCACCAAACGCGGGAATTGAGCAGTACTTC. Translation gives CASSPPNAGIEQYF.